These 28 T cell receptor beta chains were sequenced from one sample in a study of blood T cell repertoires in COVID-19. Using immunoSEQ multiplex PCR, the repertoire was profiled, and TCRdb retains in-frame clones only, with some absent. The top ten hold around 3.7% of the sample, which has around 300,000 clones, around 81% seen once. The sequenced sample was peripheral blood. The receptor set was obtained from a woman between 45 and 60 years old with active or convalescent COVID-19.

This rearrangement joins TRBV5-4 to TRBJ2-3, with TRBD2 matching 7 bases. Germline V gene lookup returns CDR1 SGHNT and CDR2 YYREEE (reference sequence). The CDR3 contains 13 residues. The ends lost 5 bases at V and 2 bases at J; junction bases unmatched: 2. CDR3 nucleotides: TGTGCCAGCAGAGCGGGACTCACAGATACGCAGTATTTT. It specifies CASRAGLTDTQYF.

This clone was seen a few times. V gene TRBV9 combines with J gene TRBJ2-2; 11 bases align to TRBD1. The ends lost 1 base at V and 6 bases at J; junction bases unmatched: 8. The CDR3 contains 17 residues. CDR1 is SGDLS and CDR2 is YYNGEE in the germline V gene. The CDR3 here is CASSVLPGQGESGELFF. The CDR3 DNA is TGTGCCAGCAGCGTACTACCGGGACAGGGGGAGTCCGGGGAGCTGTTTTTT.

The rearrangement links TRBV27 to TRBJ1-2, with unresolved D. V gave up 3 bases and J gave up 7 bases, with 12 bases separating them. There are 13 residues in the CDR3. In germline, CDR1 is MNHEY, CDR2 SMNVEV (reference sequence). The CDR3 DNA sequence: TGTGCCAGCAGTTTTTACCCCGGGTCTGGCTACACCTTC. This sequence encodes CASSFYPGSGYTF.

This clone has a single count. This chain links TRBV9 with TRBJ2-1, with 13 bases identical to TRBD2. CDR1 and CDR2 (germline): SGDLS, YYNGEE. J lost 9 bases, V lost 0 bases, and 6 bases had no gene match. The CDR3 runs to 16 residues. The CDR3 is CASSVATSGRITEQFF. For the CDR3, the DNA is TGTGCCAGCAGCGTAGCGACTAGCGGGAGGATCACTGAGCAGTTCTTC.

The chain combines TRBV3-1 (or the pseudogene TRBV3-2) with TRBJ2-5, with D maybe TRBD2 (5 bases). The CDR3 has 12 residues. Germline V gives CDR1 LGHDT, CDR2 YNNKEL (reference sequence). V was shortened by 0 bases and J by 9 bases, with 8 bases between the two germline ends. CDR3 sequence (DNA): TGTGCCAGCAGCCAAGATTGGACTCCCCAGTACTTC. Translating gives CASSQDWTPQYF.

The chain has TRBV7-6 and TRBJ2-3; 11 bases align to TRBD2. Trimming took 2 bases from V and 3 from J; bases not matched to a gene: 7. CDR1 is SGHVS, CDR2 FNYEAQ, per germline. The CDR3 loop spans 17 amino acids. CDR3 sequence (DNA): TGTGCCAGCAGCTTAAGGTCTAGCGGGAGGACGACAGATACGCAGTATTTT. Its translation is CASSLRSSGRTTDTQYF.

This clone was seen only once. The V and J genes are TRBV28 and TRBJ2-7; D perhaps matches TRBD1 (6 bases). The CDR3 covers 15 residues. V was pared by 6 bases and J by 4 bases, with 19 bases between. Germline V CDR1 and CDR2: MDHEN, SYDVKM. CDR3 protein: CASRRYTGTPYEQYF. CDR3 bases: TGTGCCAGCAGACGATATACGGGGACACCTTACGAGCAGTACTTC.

The chain combines TRBV3-1 (or the pseudogene TRBV3-2) with TRBJ1-6, with 8 bases fitting TRBD1. CDR1 is LGHDT and CDR2 is YNNKEL in the germline V gene (reference sequence). Trimming at V came to 1 base and at J to 0 bases, leaving 5 bases not matched to a gene. There are 18 residues in the CDR3. CDR3 in amino acids: CASSQVGQGFSYNSPLHF. CDR3 DNA sequence: TGTGCCAGCAGCCAAGTCGGACAGGGATTCTCCTATAATTCACCCCTCCACTTT.

This sequence joins TRBV24-1 and TRBJ2-2; D is perhaps TRBD1 (6 bases). Germline CDR1 and CDR2: KGHDR and SFDVKD. V was trimmed by 3 bases and J by 6 bases, leaving 19 bases between them. The CDR3 is 17 amino acids. DNA of the CDR3: TGTGCCACCAGTGATCCCCTGGGGACAACAAGCCCCGGGGAGCTGTTTTTT. Encoded protein: CATSDPLGTTSPGELFF.

J is TRBJ2-1 and V is TRBV3-1 (or the pseudogene TRBV3-2); 7 bases are shared with TRBD1. In germline, CDR1 is LGHDT, CDR2 YNNKEL (reference sequence). V shed 3 bases, J shed 0 bases, and the junction held 2 bases outside the gene matches. This CDR3 has 15 residues. This chain's CDR3 is CASSQDRISYNEQFF. Written as DNA, the CDR3 is TGTGCCAGCAGCCAGGACAGGATCTCCTACAATGAGCAGTTCTTC.

V and J are TRBV30 and TRBJ2-1; 8 bases are a match to TRBD2. Germline CDR1 reads GTSNPN; CDR2 reads SVGIG (reference sequence). The junction had 4 bases not matched to a gene; V was cut back by 4 bases and J by 2 bases. The CDR3 extends over 14 amino acids. The CDR3 DNA sequence: TGTGCCTGGACGGCGGGAGGTCCCTACAATGAGCAGTTCTTC. Encoded protein: CAWTAGGPYNEQFF. Full variable domain (rest looked up from reference TRBV30 and TRBJ2-1): SQTIHQWPATLVQPVGSPLSLECTVEGTSNPNLYWYRQAAGRGLQLLFYSVGIGQISSEVPQNLSASRPQDRQFILSSKKLLLSDSGFYLCAWTAGGPYNEQFFGPGTRLTVL.

The chain has TRBV19 and TRBJ1-1; D not certain. The CDR3 consists of 13 residues. Germline values: CDR1 LNHDA, CDR2 SQIVND (reference sequence). V was pared by 6 bases and J by 8 bases, with 16 bases between. The DNA for the CDR3 is TGTGCCAGTAGAACCGCGCGCGGGGTGGAAGCTTTCTTT. Translation: CASRTARGVEAFF.

This clone came up once. The CDR3 DNA reads TGTGCCAGCAGCTTCTCCCCTCAACGGCTAGCTGGTAACAATGAGCAGTTCTTC. Protein product: CASSFSPQRLAGNNEQFF. V usage is TRBV7-2 and J usage is TRBJ2-1; possibly TRBD2 for D (5 bases). Germline CDR1 is SGHTA and CDR2 is FQGNSA. This CDR3 contains 18 residues. V gave up 3 bases and J gave up 5 bases, with 23 bases separating them.

In this sample, this clone turned up many times. The V call is TRBV9, the J call TRBJ2-1; D is perhaps TRBD2 (7 bases). Between the trimmed V and J ends, which lost 9 bases and 8 bases, there was a span of 18 bases. Germline V lookup: CDR1 SGDLS, CDR2 YYNGEE. There are 13 residues in the CDR3. CDR3 loop: CATGGHTGDEQFF. The CDR3 bases are TGTGCCACCGGGGGGCACACCGGCGATGAGCAGTTCTTC.

This rearrangement joins TRBV19 to TRBJ2-5; 9 bases are a match to TRBD1. V shed 8 bases, J shed 2 bases, and the junction held 3 bases outside the gene matches. This CDR3 region has 13 residues. Germline CDR1 LNHDA, CDR2 SQIVND (reference sequence). This CDR3 reads CASSDRGQETQYF. DNA of the CDR3: TGTGCCAGTTCTGACAGGGGGCAAGAGACCCAGTACTTC.

This chain uses TRBV11-2 with TRBJ1-2, with TRBD1 matching 9 bases. This CDR3 has 13 residues. The germline V gene has CDR1 SGHAT and CDR2 FQNNGV. The V and J ends lost 5 bases and 8 bases, in that order; junction bases with no gene match: 6. The DNA of the CDR3 is TGTGCCAGCAGCCAGGGACAGGGCGGAGGCTACACCTTC. It translates to CASSQGQGGGYTF.

The chain joins TRBV30 to TRBJ2-7; D remains unclear. CDR1 GTSNPN and CDR2 SVGIG come from the germline V gene (reference sequence). The CDR3 loop spans 11 amino acids. The ends were cut back, 0 bases at V and 6 bases at J, with 6 bases in the middle. In DNA, the CDR3 is TGTGCCTGGAGTGTACTCTCCGAGCAGTACTTC. It specifies CAWSVLSEQYF.

CDR3 protein: CASSLRGRGNTIYF. For the CDR3, the DNA is TGTGCCAGCAGCCTCAGGGGCCGAGGAAACACCATATATTTT. V and J are TRBV27 and TRBJ1-3; possibly TRBD1 for D (6 bases). Trimming shortened V by 6 bases and J by 4 bases, and 13 bases separated the two germline ends. Germline V lookup: CDR1 MNHEY, CDR2 SMNVEV (reference sequence). This CDR3 spans 14 amino acids.

V and J are TRBV4-1 and TRBJ1-2, with D possibly matching TRBD1 (5 bases). Per the germline V gene, CDR1 is MGHRA and CDR2 is YSYEKL. The CDR3 consists of 14 residues. Trimming cost V 0 bases and J 2 bases, with 7 bases left between them. The CDR3 loop is CASSQERTNYGYTF. The CDR3 DNA follows: TGCGCCAGCAGCCAAGAACGGACAAACTATGGCTACACCTTC.

The J gene is TRBJ2-5, the V gene TRBV3-1 (or the pseudogene TRBV3-2), with 7 nucleotides matching TRBD1. This CDR3 has 14 residues. In germline, CDR1 is LGHDT, CDR2 YNNKEL (reference sequence). J lost 2 bases, V lost 4 bases, and 4 bases had no gene match. As DNA, the CDR3 is TGTGCCAGCAGCCTGGGGACAGTTCAAGAGACCCAGTACTTC. Translated, it gives CASSLGTVQETQYF.

This chain uses TRBV29-1 with TRBJ2-7; 9 bases fit TRBD1. This CDR3 has 15 amino acids. Germline CDR1 and CDR2: SQVTM and ANQGSEA. V shed 8 bases, J shed 1 base, and the junction held 12 bases outside the gene matches. CDR3 sequence: CSTGDRVGLSYEQYF. The CDR3 DNA reads as TGCAGCACGGGGGACAGGGTAGGCCTATCCTACGAGCAGTACTTC.

This chain connects TRBV10-1 to TRBJ2-1; 9 bases are shared with TRBD2. Unmatched junction bases numbered 7, after V lost 3 bases and J lost 13 bases. The germline V gene has CDR1 WNHNN and CDR2 SYGVQD (reference sequence). The length of the CDR3 is 13 residues. CDR3 DNA sequence: TGCGCCAGCAGTGATGGCCTAGCGGGACGCCAGTTCTTC. Residues: CASSDGLAGRQFF.

In DNA, the CDR3 is TGTGCCATCAGTGAACGGACACTCGACTCCTACAATGAGCAGTTCTTC. Translation: CAISERTLDSYNEQFF. The chain is built from TRBV10-3 and TRBJ2-1, with D tentatively TRBD1 (5 bases). The CDR3 length is 16 residues. V lost 3 bases and J lost 0, with 12 bases in between. Germline V gene sequence: CDR1 ENHRY, CDR2 SYGVKD.

The CDR3 sequence: CASSEAGYNEQFF. The DNA of the CDR3 is TGTGCCAGCAGTGAAGCCGGCTACAATGAGCAGTTCTTC. This sequence joins TRBV2 and TRBJ2-1; D uncertain. Germline V lookup: CDR1 SNHLY, CDR2 FYNNEI. CDR3 length: 13 residues. V gave up 0 bases and J gave up 3 bases, with 3 bases separating them.

Here the CDR3 reads CASSEAGGPYNEQFF. Here the CDR3 DNA reads TGTGCCAGCAGCGAAGCGGGAGGGCCCTACAATGAGCAGTTCTTC. The rearrangement joins TRBV5-6 to TRBJ2-1; 10 positions agree with TRBD2. The CDR3 is made up of 15 amino acids. The J segment lost 2 bases and the V segment lost 4 bases, leaving 3 bases of the junction unmatched. CDR1 is SGHDT and CDR2 is YYEEEE in the germline V gene.

This rearrangement joins TRBV19 to TRBJ2-5; 11 bases agree with TRBD2. Germline trimming cut 5 bases from V and 2 bases from J; bases unmatched to any gene: 7. CDR3 size: 16 residues. From germline, CDR1 is LNHDA and CDR2 SQIVND (reference sequence). The CDR3 here is CASSLGLAGTQETQYF. The CDR3 nucleotides read TGTGCCAGTAGTTTAGGACTAGCGGGCACACAAGAGACCCAGTACTTC.

The chain links TRBV28 to TRBJ1-4, with D maybe TRBD1 (6 bases). Trimming stripped 5 bases from V and 4 bases from J, with 11 bases between. Germline lookup yields CDR1 MDHEN and CDR2 SYDVKM. This CDR3 contains 14 residues. CDR3 amino acids: CASSGQPFNEKLFF. CDR3 coding DNA: TGTGCCAGCAGTGGACAGCCCTTTAATGAAAAACTGTTTTTT.

This clone was detected only once. The rearrangement joins TRBV30 to TRBJ1-2; perhaps TRBD1 as D (5 bases). Trimming took off 7 bases at V and 5 bases at J, with 14 bases between the two ends. CDR1 is GTSNPN and CDR2 is SVGIG in the germline V gene (reference sequence). The CDR3 is made up of 12 amino acids. DNA of the CDR3: TGTGCCTCGACCCAGGGAAGGTATGGCTACACCTTC. Encoded protein: CASTQGRYGYTF.